These 27 T cell receptor beta chains share one sample of origin, sequenced in a study of technical replicates of blood from a handful of donors. Profiled with immunoSEQ multiplex PCR; TCRdb holds only in-frame clones, not every one. The table has 75,000 to 95,000 clones, about 88% seen once. Sequences were obtained from T cells isolated from PBMCs. Receptors were obtained from a human donor in good health.

The genes are TRBV6-5 and TRBJ1-4; the D gene is possibly TRBD1 (6 bases). This CDR3 contains 14 residues. Germline assignment: CDR1 MNHEY and CDR2 SVGAGI. Trimming took 6 bases from V and 10 from J, leaving 18 bases between them. In DNA, the CDR3 is TGTGCCAGCAGACGAGAGGGGGGGGCTGGAAAACTGTTTTTT. This codes for CASRREGGAGKLFF.

V gene TRBV7-3 combines with J gene TRBJ2-3, with a weak D call TRBD1 (6 bases). V was clipped by 2 bases and J by 2 bases, with 14 bases between them. The germline gives CDR1 SGHTA, CDR2 FQGTGA. The CDR3 consists of 16 residues. Here the CDR3 reads CASSLSQGHSTDTQYF. DNA for the CDR3: TGTGCCAGCAGCTTATCCCAGGGGCACTCCACAGATACGCAGTATTTT.

V is TRBV19 and J is TRBJ2-7, with 9 bases identical to TRBD1. V shed 9 bases and J 5 bases; nucleotides not matched to a gene: 8. Germline CDR1 is LNHDA and CDR2 is SQIVND (reference sequence). CDR3 length: 13 residues. Here the CDR3 reads CASQGQGFDEQYF. CDR3 DNA sequence: TGTGCCAGCCAGGGACAGGGTTTCGACGAGCAGTACTTC.

The chain couples TRBV27 to TRBJ2-7, with TRBD1 matching over 7 bases. V dropped 2 bases and J dropped 3; count of bases not matched to a gene: 1. Germline assignment: CDR1 MNHEY and CDR2 SMNVEV (reference sequence). The CDR3 has 13 residues. CDR3 DNA: TGTGCCAGCAGTTTACAGGGGGACTACGAGCAGTACTTC. Protein: CASSLQGDYEQYF.

This sequence joins TRBV15 and TRBJ1-2, with D possibly TRBD1 on 6 matching bases. There are 13 residues in the CDR3. V was clipped by 5 bases and J by 1 base, with 8 bases between them. The germline gives CDR1 LNHNV, CDR2 YYDKDF (reference sequence). CDR3 loop: CATSPGVNYGYTF. In nucleotides, the CDR3 is TGTGCCACCAGCCCAGGGGTTAACTATGGCTACACCTTC.

V gene TRBV9 combines with J gene TRBJ1-5, with D perhaps TRBD1 (5 bases). The CDR3 contains 15 residues. CDR1 and CDR2 from the germline V gene are SGDLS and YYNGEE. V was clipped by 0 bases and J by 4 bases, with 11 bases between them. The CDR3 bases are TGTGCCAGCAGCGTAGATGACAGCCTTAATCAGCCCCAGCATTTT. Translated, it gives CASSVDDSLNQPQHF.

J is TRBJ2-2 and V is TRBV19; D remains unclear. Germline CDR1 LNHDA, CDR2 SQIVND (reference sequence). The CDR3 contains 11 residues. V dropped 7 bases and J dropped 6 bases, with 6 bases sitting between them. The CDR3 is CASTVSGELFF. The DNA for the CDR3 is TGTGCCAGTACTGTCTCCGGGGAGCTGTTTTTT. The full variable domain, completed using reference TRBV19 and TRBJ2-2, is DGGITQSPKYLFRKEGQNVTLSCEQNLNHDAMYWYRQDPGQGLRLIYYSQIVNDFQKGDIAEGYSVSREKKESFPLTVTSAQKNPTAFYLCASTVSGELFFGEGSRLTVL.

The rearrangement joins TRBV10-2 to TRBJ2-4, with 8 positions matching TRBD2. Germline lookup yields CDR1 WSHSY and CDR2 SAAADI. The CDR3 loop spans 12 amino acids. With 4 bases clipped from V and 7 bases from J, the junction kept 0 bases outside the gene matches. CDR3 residues: CASSAGGNIQYF. The CDR3 DNA is TGCGCCAGCAGTGCGGGGGGGAACATTCAGTACTTC.

The chain is built from TRBV19 and TRBJ2-5; 7 bases align to TRBD1. CDR1 is LNHDA and CDR2 is SQIVND in the germline V gene (reference sequence). This CDR3 has 14 amino acids. The V segment lost 7 bases and the J segment 5 bases; nucleotides outside the gene matches: 10. The CDR3 DNA reads TGTGCCAGTAAGCAGACAGGGTTCGGGGAGACCCAGTACTTC. Its protein product is CASKQTGFGETQYF.

The chain carries TRBV29-1 and TRBJ2-2; possibly TRBD1 for D (5 bases). CDR3 length equals 12 residues. The germline V gene encodes CDR1 SQVTM and CDR2 ANQGSEA. DNA for the CDR3: TGCGGATTGCGGACAAGTACCGGGGAGCTGTTTTTT. It codes for CGLRTSTGELFF.

Regarding this clone: Additional DNA sequences in this sample encode the identical CDR3. The rearrangement uses TRBV5-1 and TRBJ2-7; D unresolved. The V end lost 2 bases, the J end lost 7 bases, and 7 bases lay between the germline ends. There are 11 residues in the CDR3. CDR1 SGHRS and CDR2 YFSETQ come from the germline V gene. CDR3 in DNA: TGCGCCAGCAGCTTCTTGCGGGAGCAGTACTTC. This sequence encodes CASSFLREQYF.

The chain carries TRBV5-3 and TRBJ2-1; 10 bases line up with TRBD2. TRBV5-3 is flagged as an ORF with uncertain function. This CDR3 has 17 amino acids. V lost 10 bases, J lost 6 bases, and 19 bases stayed unmatched. CDR3: CAAEASGDSGRANEQFF. The DNA of the CDR3 is TGTGCCGCAGAAGCTTCTGGCGACAGCGGGAGGGCCAATGAGCAGTTCTTC.

For the CDR3, the DNA is TGTGCCAGTAGTTCGCGTGGGCCGAACACCGGGGAGCTGTTTTTT. Residues: CASSSRGPNTGELFF. The chain joins TRBV19 to TRBJ2-2; no firm D call. This CDR3 region has 15 residues. Germline CDR1 and CDR2: LNHDA and SQIVND (reference sequence). The germline V and J ends were trimmed by 5 bases and 0 bases, with 10 bases remaining between them.

Here the CDR3 reads CASSLAWLAGGSYEQYF. As DNA, the CDR3 is TGTGCCAGCAGCTTAGCGTGGTTAGCGGGAGGGTCCTACGAGCAGTACTTC. J is TRBJ2-7 and V is TRBV7-2, with 11 bases matching TRBD2. CDR1 is SGHTA, CDR2 FQGNSA, per germline. J was trimmed by 1 base and V by 0 bases; bases with no gene match: 5. The CDR3 loop spans 17 amino acids.

The chain is built from TRBV2 and TRBJ2-5; TRBD1 matches at 9 bases. The length of the CDR3 is 15 residues. Germline CDR1 SNHLY, CDR2 FYNNEI. V gave up 7 bases and J gave up 7 bases; unmatched junction bases: 13. The CDR3 DNA is TGTGCCAGCACCGAAATGGACAGGGGCGGGGGGACCCAGTACTTC. Translation gives CASTEMDRGGGTQYF.

This chain connects TRBV10-3 to TRBJ2-7; TRBD2 is a possible D gene (5 bases). This CDR3 is built from 13 residues. Germline V CDR1 and CDR2: ENHRY, SYGVKD. Trimming cost V 7 bases and J 7 bases, with 17 bases left between them. The CDR3 here is CAITPRTSGEQYF. The DNA of the CDR3 is TGTGCCATCACCCCTCGGACTTCGGGTGAGCAGTACTTC.

The chain is built from TRBV6-1 and TRBJ1-5; D is unclear. The germline V gene has CDR1 MNHNS and CDR2 SASEGT. Trimming took off 4 bases at V and 0 bases at J, with 7 bases between the two ends. CDR3 length: 14 amino acids. CDR3 coding DNA: TGTGCCAGCAGTGTGGCAGATAGCAATCAGCCCCAGCATTTT. Amino acids: CASSVADSNQPQHF.

This clone came up once. The chain carries TRBV7-3 and TRBJ2-1, with 7 bases matching TRBD1. V was pared by 5 bases and J by 4 bases, with 8 bases of the junction left unmatched. Germline-derived CDR1 and CDR2 are SGHTA and FQGTGA. This CDR3 has 15 residues. Written as DNA, the CDR3 is TGTGCCAGCAGCCTCTACAGGGGCGCTTACAATGAGCAGTTCTTC. It translates to CASSLYRGAYNEQFF.

The chain carries TRBV30 and TRBJ1-3; tentatively, D is TRBD1 (6 bases). Trimming cost V 1 base and J 2 bases, with 12 bases left between them. This CDR3 is built from 15 residues. CDR1 and CDR2 from the germline V gene are GTSNPN and SVGIG (reference sequence). CDR3 bases: TGTGCCTGGAGTGGTGGACAGCTAACTGGAAACACCATATATTTT. It is translated as CAWSGGQLTGNTIYF. The whole variable domain, filled in from reference TRBV30 and TRBJ1-3, reads SQTIHQWPATLVQPVGSPLSLECTVEGTSNPNLYWYRQAAGRGLQLLFYSVGIGQISSEVPQNLSASRPQDRQFILSSKKLLLSDSGFYLCAWSGGQLTGNTIYFGEGSWLTVV.

J is TRBJ1-1 and V is TRBV19, with 8 bases matching TRBD1. This CDR3 has 14 residues. Germline loops: CDR1 LNHDA, CDR2 SQIVND (reference sequence). With 5 bases clipped from V and 6 bases from J, the junction kept 8 bases outside the gene matches. In DNA form, the CDR3 reads TGTGCCAGTAGTTTTTTGGACAGGGTCGCTGAAGCTTTCTTT. This encodes CASSFLDRVAEAFF.

The chain has TRBV6-5 and TRBJ1-2, with a tentative D call TRBD1 (6 bases). The germline V gene has CDR1 MNHEY and CDR2 SVGAGI. This CDR3 has 16 amino acids. V was cut by 3 bases and J by 1 base, with 15 bases left in between. The DNA of the CDR3 is TGTGCCAGCAGTTATTTACAGGGAACCTTTAACTATGGCTACACCTTC. This translates into CASSYLQGTFNYGYTF.

J is TRBJ2-7 and V is TRBV4-3, with TRBD2 matching over 10 bases. J lost 6 bases, V lost 2 bases, and 7 bases had no gene match. The CDR3 is made up of 15 amino acids. Germline CDR1 and CDR2: LGHNA and YSLEER. This CDR3 is CASSQLAGGSSEQYF. In nucleotides, the CDR3 is TGCGCCAGCAGCCAATTAGCGGGAGGTAGCTCCGAGCAGTACTTC.

The chain employs TRBV28 and TRBJ1-1; 7 nucleotides align to TRBD1. Germline V lookup: CDR1 MDHEN, CDR2 SYDVKM. The length of the CDR3 is 14 residues. Unmatched junction bases numbered 10, after V lost 5 bases and J lost 7 bases. CDR3 sequence reads: CASSAVRDRHEAFF. CDR3 nucleotides: TGTGCCAGCAGTGCAGTCCGGGACAGACATGAAGCTTTCTTT. Full variable domain (remainder filled in from reference TRBV28 and TRBJ1-1): DVKVTQSSRYLVKRTGEKVFLECVQDMDHENMFWYRQDPGLGLRLIYFSYDVKMKEKGDIPEGYSVSREKKERFSLILESASTNQTSMYLCASSAVRDRHEAFFGQGTRLTVV.

The chain carries TRBV25-1 and TRBJ2-5; 10 bases match TRBD2. V was clipped by 6 bases and J by 4 bases; unmatched bases: 8. Looked up from germline, CDR1 is MGHDK and CDR2 is SYGVNS. The CDR3 has 15 amino acids. The CDR3 bases are TGTGCCAGCAGCAGACCAGCGGGAGGGCCAGAGACCCAGTACTTC. This encodes CASSRPAGGPETQYF.

V and J are TRBV19 and TRBJ2-5; TRBD2 might be the D (5 bases). V was trimmed by 1 base and J by 5 bases, leaving 23 bases between them. CDR1 and CDR2 from the germline V gene are LNHDA and SQIVND (reference sequence). This CDR3 is 18 amino acids long. Here the CDR3 reads CASSIGAWSGLGSETQYF. The CDR3 nucleotides read TGTGCCAGTAGTATAGGTGCTTGGAGCGGACTGGGCAGTGAGACCCAGTACTTC.

The rearrangement joins TRBV5-3 to TRBJ2-1, with D possibly being TRBD1 (5 bases). TRBV5-3 is labeled an ORF, and its function is uncertain. The V end was cut by 3 bases, the J end by 0 bases, with 16 bases between. The CDR3 contains 17 residues. In DNA form, the CDR3 reads TGTGCCAGAAGCTCCCTATGGGGCTACCGCTCCTACAATGAGCAGTTCTTC. Its protein is CARSSLWGYRSYNEQFF.

The chain links TRBV19 to TRBJ2-5, with a tentative D call TRBD2 (5 bases). Per the germline V gene, CDR1 is LNHDA and CDR2 is SQIVND (reference sequence). With 1 base removed from V and 5 bases from J, the gap between germline ends came to 17 bases. This CDR3 has 16 residues. CDR3 bases: TGTGCCAGTAGTATAGGCCCCGTACTAGAAGGGGAGACCCAGTACTTC. Amino acids: CASSIGPVLEGETQYF.